Following are 27 T cell receptor beta chains from one sample sequenced in a study of cytomegalovirus exposure and HLA in healthy donors. The PCR employed 60 Vbeta primers together with 13 Jbeta primers. The method was immunoSEQ multiplex PCR; TCRdb's version includes in-frame clones alone and lacks a portion of them. Here the sample spans some 85,000 clones, approximately 84% being singletons. Sequencing was done on a sample of PBMCs. The receptors stem from a man between 18 and 29 years old in good health and CMV-seronegative.

The chain recombines TRBV27 with TRBJ2-7, with a weak D call TRBD2 (5 bases). Trimming pared 11 bases from V and 3 bases from J, leaving 14 bases between. This CDR3 has 12 residues. Looked up from germline, CDR1 is MNHEY and CDR2 is SMNVEV (reference sequence). CDR3 nucleotide sequence: TGTGCCGTCGCGGGTCCCCTCTACGAGCAGTACTTC. This gives the protein CAVAGPLYEQYF.

J is TRBJ2-7 and V is TRBV29-1; 12 nucleotides match TRBD1. CDR1 and CDR2 (germline): SQVTM, ANQGSEA. The length of the CDR3 is 16 residues. The junction had 13 bases not matched to a gene; V was cut back by 6 bases and J by 4 bases. This CDR3 reads CSVAPGQGAQGYEQYF. The CDR3 DNA sequence: TGCAGCGTAGCTCCGGGACAGGGGGCCCAAGGGTACGAGCAGTACTTC.

This clone was seen once. The chain employs TRBV27 and TRBJ2-1, with TRBD2 matching 12 bases. The CDR3 is 14 amino acids. CDR1 and CDR2 from the germline V gene are MNHEY and SMNVEV (reference sequence). Trimming removed 6 bases from V and 7 bases from J; junction bases left unmatched: 4. The CDR3 here is CASRGLAGTNEQFF. The DNA for the CDR3 is TGTGCCAGCAGAGGACTAGCGGGAACAAATGAGCAGTTCTTC.

J is TRBJ1-6 and V is TRBV5-4; 7 nucleotides align to TRBD1. Germline assignment: CDR1 SGHNT and CDR2 YYREEE (reference sequence). V lost 6 bases, J lost 6 bases, and 6 bases stayed unmatched. The CDR3 length is 14 residues. As DNA, the CDR3 is TGTGCCAGCACCAAAGGGACAGTTAATTCACCCCTCCACTTT. It yields the protein CASTKGTVNSPLHF.

V usage is TRBV19 and J usage is TRBJ1-1; D might be TRBD1 (6 bases). Trimming stripped 6 bases from V and 5 bases from J, with 13 bases between. The CDR3 loop spans 13 amino acids. Germline CDR1 LNHDA, CDR2 SQIVND (reference sequence). CDR3 in DNA: TGTGCCAGTAGATCAGGGGCGGGTACTGAAGCTTTCTTT. It translates to CASRSGAGTEAFF.

CDR3 nucleotide sequence: TGTGCCAGCAGCTTAAATCCGGGGAGGGGGGGTGAGCAGTTCTTC. It translates to CASSLNPGRGGEQFF. J is TRBJ2-1 and V is TRBV7-3; tentatively, D is TRBD2 (7 bases). This CDR3 spans 15 amino acids. CDR1 SGHTA and CDR2 FQGTGA come from the germline V gene. V was shortened by 1 base and J by 9 bases, with 16 bases between the two germline ends.

The rearrangement joins TRBV7-2 to TRBJ1-2, with 10 bases aligning to TRBD1. The CDR3 is 16 amino acids. CDR1 and CDR2 from the germline V gene are SGHTA and FQGNSA. Trimming at V came to 5 bases and at J to 3 bases, leaving 9 bases not matched to a gene. Here the CDR3 reads CASSDHRDRGYYGYTF. The CDR3 DNA sequence: TGTGCCAGCAGCGATCACCGGGACAGGGGCTACTATGGCTACACCTTC.

The gene calls are TRBV30 and TRBJ1-2, with 11 bases that match TRBD1. Trimming at V came to 8 bases and at J to 6 bases, leaving 5 bases not matched to a gene. The CDR3 has 12 amino acids. Germline V gene data show CDR1 as GTSNPN and CDR2 as SVGIG (reference sequence). The CDR3 loop is CARGQGAHGYTF. For the CDR3, the DNA is TGTGCCAGAGGACAGGGGGCGCATGGCTACACCTTC. Together with reference TRBV30 and TRBJ1-2, the CDR3 gives the full variable domain: SQTIHQWPATLVQPVGSPLSLECTVEGTSNPNLYWYRQAAGRGLQLLFYSVGIGQISSEVPQNLSASRPQDRQFILSSKKLLLSDSGFYLCARGQGAHGYTFGSGTRLTVV.

The rearrangement joins TRBV4-1 to TRBJ1-5; unclear D gene. This CDR3 contains 15 residues. V gave up 0 bases and J gave up 7 bases, with 13 bases separating them. Germline CDR1 MGHRA, CDR2 YSYEKL. DNA of the CDR3: TGCGCCAGCAGCCAAGAGGAACAGTTTAGGCAGCCCCAGCATTTT. Encoded protein: CASSQEEQFRQPQHF.

The genes are TRBV2 and TRBJ2-2; D remains ambiguous. The CDR3 covers 15 residues. V was trimmed by 2 bases and J by 4 bases, leaving 11 bases between them. Germline V gene data show CDR1 as SNHLY and CDR2 as FYNNEI. This chain's CDR3 is CASSERRGGTGELFF. The DNA of the CDR3 is TGTGCCAGCAGTGAACGACGCGGTGGCACCGGGGAGCTGTTTTTT.

Only one count was recorded for this clone. This chain uses TRBV5-1 with TRBJ2-2; D remains unclear. Germline CDR1 and CDR2: SGHRS and YFSETQ. V lost 10 bases and J 6 bases, leaving 16 bases between the germline ends. The CDR3 runs to 13 residues. Written as DNA, the CDR3 is TGCGCCTGGAGTAAGGTCCCCGCCGGGGAGCTGTTTTTT. This codes for CAWSKVPAGELFF.

For this clone: The sample holds other DNA sequences that translate to the same CDR3. The chain couples TRBV9 to TRBJ1-2, with D unresolved. Germline V gene lookup returns CDR1 SGDLS and CDR2 YYNGEE. V was pared by 3 bases and J by 7 bases, with 4 bases between. This CDR3 is built from 10 residues. CDR3 sequence reads: CASSGRGYTF. In DNA form, the CDR3 reads TGTGCCAGCAGCGGTCGTGGCTACACCTTC.

This sequence joins TRBV6-1 and TRBJ2-2; maybe TRBD1 (6 bases). The germline CDR1 and CDR2 sequences are MNHNS and SASEGT. V was trimmed by 4 bases and J by 1 base, leaving 7 bases between them. The CDR3 loop spans 14 amino acids. The CDR3 bases are TGTGCCAGCAGTGGGGGACAGAACACCGGGGAGCTGTTTTTT. As protein: CASSGGQNTGELFF.

This clone has just one count. A read error may account for a junction end that differs from germline. The chain links TRBV11-2 to TRBJ1-5; the D gene is possibly TRBD1 (5 bases). In germline, CDR1 is SGHAT, CDR2 FQNNGV. This CDR3 has 15 amino acids. The CDR3 is CASGLGAGVNQPQHF. CDR3 in DNA: TGTGCCAGCGGCTTAGGGGCAGGCGTCAATCAGCCCCAGCATTTT.

In its sample, this clone was seen a few times. The rearrangement uses TRBV5-6 and TRBJ2-7; maybe TRBD1 (8 bases). The CDR3 covers 19 residues. Germline lookup yields CDR1 SGHDT and CDR2 YYEEEE. V lost 1 base, J lost 0 bases, and 23 bases lay in between. The CDR3 is CASSLSGGQGAFYSYEQYF. The DNA for the CDR3 is TGTGCCAGCAGCTTGTCGGGGGGCCAGGGGGCCTTTTACTCCTACGAGCAGTACTTC. Complete variable domain (other parts from reference TRBV5-6 and TRBJ2-7): DAGVTQSPTHLIKTRGQQVTLRCSPKSGHDTVSWYQQALGQGPQFIFQYYEEEERQRGNFPDRFSGHQFPNYSSELNVNALLLGDSALYLCASSLSGGQGAFYSYEQYFGPGTRLTVT.

This chain links TRBV30 with TRBJ2-7, with D tentatively TRBD2 (5 bases). The germline CDR1 and CDR2 sequences are GTSNPN and SVGIG (reference sequence). The CDR3 sequence is 16 residues long. V was clipped by 0 bases and J by 2 bases, with 17 bases between them. This CDR3 reads CAWSVTRGTPTYEQYF. DNA of the CDR3: TGTGCCTGGAGTGTTACACGGGGTACCCCTACCTACGAGCAGTACTTC.

The chain employs TRBV7-6 and TRBJ2-7; 10 nucleotides agree with TRBD2. Trimming cost V 4 bases and J 4 bases; bases outside gene matches: 4. The length of the CDR3 is 14 residues. The V gene's germline CDR1 is SGHVS and CDR2 FNYEAQ. The CDR3 here is CASSSLAGVYEQYF. DNA of the CDR3: TGTGCCAGCAGCTCTCTAGCGGGGGTTTACGAGCAGTACTTC.

The genes are TRBV27 and TRBJ2-7; weak D call: TRBD1 (5 bases). V dropped 3 bases and J dropped 3 bases, with 12 bases sitting between them. The CDR3 runs 14 residues. Germline values: CDR1 MNHEY, CDR2 SMNVEV (reference sequence). The CDR3 nucleotides are TGTGCCAGCAGTTTGGGCAGGGATCGCTACGAGCAGTACTTC. Its protein is CASSLGRDRYEQYF.

V usage is TRBV19 and J usage is TRBJ2-7, with 8 bases lining up with TRBD1. J gave up 6 bases and V 1 base, and 8 bases lay outside the gene matches. This CDR3 contains 15 residues. Germline CDR1 reads LNHDA; CDR2 reads SQIVND (reference sequence). CDR3 nucleotides: TGTGCCAGTAGTATAGTTGACAGGGGAAGAGGCGAGCAGTACTTC. Amino acids: CASSIVDRGRGEQYF.

The rearrangement joins TRBV5-4 to TRBJ1-3, with D tentatively TRBD1 (6 bases). Looked up from germline, CDR1 is SGHNT and CDR2 is YYREEE (reference sequence). This CDR3 region has 13 residues. Between the trimmed V and J ends, which lost 6 bases and 4 bases, there was a span of 11 bases. CDR3 DNA sequence: TGTGCCAGCACTCCCCAGGGGGGAAACACCATATATTTT. It specifies CASTPQGGNTIYF.

The chain joins TRBV7-9 to TRBJ2-7; 7 bases agree with TRBD1. Losses at the gene ends were 1 base for V and 1 base for J; bases not matched to a gene: 4. The germline gives CDR1 SEHNR, CDR2 FQNEAQ (reference sequence). The CDR3 has 15 amino acids. The CDR3 reads CASSLGDSLSYEQYF. The CDR3 region has the DNA TGTGCCAGCAGCTTAGGGGACAGCCTATCCTACGAGCAGTACTTC.

The V call is TRBV6-5, the J call TRBJ2-1; the match to TRBD2 covers 7 bases. Trimming removed 6 bases from V and 2 bases from J; junction bases left unmatched: 7. The CDR3 spans 15 residues. CDR1 and CDR2 from the germline V gene are MNHEY and SVGAGI. DNA of the CDR3: TGTGCCAGCAGACGGCGGGAGAACGCCTACAATGAGCAGTTCTTC. Residues: CASRRRENAYNEQFF.

This sequence joins TRBV7-6 and TRBJ1-6; D remains unclear. Per germline, CDR1 SGHVS and CDR2 FNYEAQ. CDR3 length equals 16 residues. Trimming left V 1 base short and J 0 bases short, with 7 bases between. The CDR3 DNA follows: TGTGCCAGCAGCTTAGTGGGGAGCTCCTATAATTCACCCCTCCACTTT. Protein: CASSLVGSSYNSPLHF. The variable domain in full, completed from reference TRBV7-6 and TRBJ1-6, reads GAGVSQSPRYKVTKRGQDVALRCDPISGHVSLYWYRQALGQGPEFLTYFNYEAQQDKSGLPNDRFSAERPEGSISTLTIQRTEQRDSAMYRCASSLVGSSYNSPLHFGNGTRLTVT.

V and J are TRBV7-9 and TRBJ2-2; D remains unclear. This CDR3 comprises 14 residues. Germline V lookup: CDR1 SEHNR, CDR2 FQNEAQ (reference sequence). Trimming cost V 3 bases and J 4 bases, with 9 bases left between them. The CDR3 loop is CASSFPLTTGELFF. CDR3 DNA: TGTGCCAGCAGCTTTCCACTCACCACCGGGGAGCTGTTTTTT.

The chain carries TRBV30 and TRBJ1-2, with D maybe TRBD1 (5 bases). The CDR3 runs 13 residues. Looked up from germline, CDR1 is GTSNPN and CDR2 is SVGIG (reference sequence). Trimming pared 2 bases from V and 6 bases from J, leaving 13 bases between. The CDR3 DNA reads TGTGCCTGGAGTATGGGGGGGAGAGATGGCTACACCTTC. This encodes CAWSMGGRDGYTF. The full variable domain, in which reference TRBV30 and TRBJ1-2 provide the parts outside the CDR3, is SQTIHQWPATLVQPVGSPLSLECTVEGTSNPNLYWYRQAAGRGLQLLFYSVGIGQISSEVPQNLSASRPQDRQFILSSKKLLLSDSGFYLCAWSMGGRDGYTFGSGTRLTVV.

For this clone: Relative to the germline gene, one junction end is altered; a read error may explain this. The chain carries TRBV14 and TRBJ1-5, with TRBD1 identical over 12 bases. Germline CDR1 is SGHDN and CDR2 is FVKESK. The CDR3 totals 15 residues. CDR3 residues: CASSQGGQGAQPQHF. The CDR3 nucleotides read TGTGCCAGCAGCCAAGGGGGACAGGGGGCTCAGCCTCAGCATTTT.

The CDR3 nucleotides are TGTGCCAGCAGTGAAAGGGGACAGGGAGTGAACGAGCAGTACTTC. Translating gives CASSERGQGVNEQYF. The chain carries TRBV6-1 and TRBJ2-7; TRBD1 matches at 9 bases. Per germline, CDR1 MNHNS and CDR2 SASEGT. The CDR3 length is 15 residues. J lost 5 bases, V lost 2 bases, and 7 bases had no gene match.